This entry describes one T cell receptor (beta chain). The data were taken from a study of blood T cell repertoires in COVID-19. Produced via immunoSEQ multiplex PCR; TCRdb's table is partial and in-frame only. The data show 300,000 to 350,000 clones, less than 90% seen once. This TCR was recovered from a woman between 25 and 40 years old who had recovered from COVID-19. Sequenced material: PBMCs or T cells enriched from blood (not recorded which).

CDR3 residues: CASSVGAEVYEQYF. Here the CDR3 DNA reads TGTGCCAGCAGCGTAGGTGCAGAAGTCTACGAGCAGTACTTC. The chain carries TRBV9 and TRBJ2-7; D remains ambiguous. V lost 0 bases, J lost 3 bases, and 10 bases lay in between. The CDR3 contains 14 residues. The germline V gene encodes CDR1 SGDLS and CDR2 YYNGEE.